This T cell receptor (beta chain) derives from a study of OX40 agonist ivuxolimab in advanced cancers. Study-wide points: Average numbers of expanded clones were greater in CD8+ T cells than in CD4+.

Clones were sequenced by immunoSEQ multiplex PCR, and TCRdb holds only the in-frame ones, with some missing. The sample yields about 61,000 clones, around 89% seen once. As to this clone: Antigen specificity is unknown. In the same sample, other DNA sequences code for this CDR3.

Looked up from germline, CDR1 is LNHDA and CDR2 is SQIVND (reference sequence). The CDR3 consists of 11 residues. Between the trimmed V and J ends, which lost 3 bases and 5 bases, there was a span of 4 bases. This chain links TRBV19 with TRBJ2-5; D is ambiguous. This TCR was recovered from an adult with an advanced solid tumor such as melanoma, head and neck, liver or kidney cancer. The material was CD4+ or CD8+ T cells sorted from blood, obtained in a trial of the OX40 agonist ivuxolimab. CDR3 DNA sequence: TGTGCCAGTAGTATCGAGGAGACCCAGTACTTC. This codes for CASSIEETQYF.